This is a list of T cell receptor beta chains from one sample in a study of yellow fever vaccine responses in identical twins. TCRdb processed the RT-PCR reads anew with MiXCR; each CDR3 protein has one entry. The profile shows roughly 23,000 distinct CDR3 sequences, roughly 80% of them singletons. The source material was T cells from blood (PBMCs), unsorted or a sorted subset (not recorded which), sampled before or after yellow fever vaccination (not recorded which). Every receptor here comes from a woman between 18 and 29 years old who received the yellow fever vaccine. Each CDR3 is given with its conserved first and last residue. A D gene is named only where the DNA matches it firmly. Not every row has a clone size; where given, it reads once, few, many or a size class.

D gene,V gene,clone size,J gene,CDR3 protein,CDR3 DNA
TRBD1,TRBV12-3/TRBV12-4,once,TRBJ2-7,CASSPRQGRPYEQYF,TGTGCCAGCAGTCCGCGACAGGGCCGACCCTACGAGCAGTACTTC
TRBD1,TRBV6-1,NA,TRBJ2-1,CASSPDRVKNEQFF,TGTGCCAGCAGTCCAGACAGGGTAAAGAATGAGCAGTTCTTC
NA,TRBV12-3/TRBV12-4,few,TRBJ1-2,CASTPPLRQYYGYTF,TGTGCCAGCACCCCCCCATTGCGTCAGTACTATGGCTACACCTTC
NA,TRBV13,NA,TRBJ1-6,CASSTLSRQNSPLHF,TGTGCCAGCTCTACCCTCTCCCGACAGAATTCACCCCTCCACTTT
NA,TRBV10-3,NA,TRBJ1-5,CAISPSVNQPQHF,TGTGCCATCAGTCCGTCAGTGAATCAGCCCCAGCATTTT
NA,TRBV2,NA,TRBJ1-3,CASRETNTIYF,TGTGCCAGCAGAGAGACAAACACCATATATTTT
TRBD1,TRBV18,NA,TRBJ2-7,CASSSQGAGSYEQYF,TGTGCCAGCTCATCACAGGGGGCAGGCTCCTACGAGCAGTACTTC
TRBD2,TRBV6-1,NA,TRBJ2-1,CASRLIGTSTYNEQFF,TGTGCCAGCAGACTTATAGGGACTAGCACGTACAATGAGCAGTTCTTC
NA,TRBV2,NA,TRBJ1-3,CASTEGTVGNTIYF,TGTGCCAGTACGGAGGGGACGGTCGGAAACACCATATATTTT
TRBD1,TRBV11-1,NA,TRBJ2-5,CASSLDRVETQYF,TGTGCCAGCAGCCTCGACAGGGTTGAGACCCAGTACTTC
TRBD1,TRBV18,NA,TRBJ1-2,CASSPPDRDDYGYTF,TGTGCCAGCTCACCACCGGACAGGGATGATTATGGCTACACCTTC
NA,TRBV7-8,NA,TRBJ2-1,CASSRKRVLDEQFF,TGTGCCAGCAGCCGTAAGAGGGTACTCGATGAGCAGTTCTTC
NA,TRBV29-1,NA,TRBJ2-7,CSVSDGRTYEQYF,TGCAGCGTCAGCGACGGAAGAACCTACGAGCAGTACTTC
NA,TRBV11-3,NA,TRBJ2-7,CASSPEAVSYEQYF,TGTGCCAGCAGCCCCGAAGCGGTTTCCTACGAGCAGTACTTC
NA,TRBV13,NA,TRBJ2-1,CASSLLEGARDEQFF,TGTGCCAGCAGCTTATTGGAGGGGGCAAGGGATGAGCAGTTCTTC
TRBD2,TRBV7-6,NA,TRBJ2-5,CASSSASGVETQYF,TGTGCCAGCAGCTCCGCTAGCGGGGTGGAGACCCAGTACTTC
NA,TRBV11-2,NA,TRBJ1-2,CASSTARQGSGYGYTF,TGTGCCAGCAGCACCGCCCGGCAGGGGAGCGGCTATGGCTACACCTTC
NA,TRBV11-2,NA,TRBJ2-1,CASSCRYNEQFF,TGTGCCAGCAGCTGCCGGTACAATGAGCAGTTCTTC
TRBD2,TRBV2,NA,TRBJ2-5,CASSAGGVRETQYF,TGTGCCAGCAGTGCCGGGGGGGTCCGAGAGACCCAGTACTTC
NA,TRBV20-1,NA,TRBJ1-1,CSADRMNTEAFF,TGCAGTGCTGATCGCATGAACACTGAAGCTTTCTTT
NA,TRBV4-1,NA,TRBJ1-4,CASSQGDVTNEKLFF,TGCGCCAGCAGCCAGGGGGATGTTACTAATGAAAAACTGTTTTTT
NA,TRBV2,NA,TRBJ2-7,CAIDDLGEQYF,TGTGCCATCGACGATTTAGGGGAGCAGTACTTC
NA,TRBV7-2,NA,TRBJ1-5,CASSLTTSNQPQHF,TGTGCCAGCAGCTTAACGACGAGCAATCAGCCCCAGCATTTT
TRBD2,TRBV14,once,TRBJ2-1,CASSLLAGVYNEQFF,TGTGCCAGCAGTCTTTTGGCGGGGGTGTACAATGAGCAGTTCTTC
TRBD1,TRBV20-1,few,TRBJ1-2,CSAGTGVGGYTF,TGCAGTGCTGGCACAGGGGTAGGTGGCTACACCTTC
NA,TRBV21-1,once,TRBJ2-3,CASSTDRKKDTQYF,TGTGCCAGCAGCACAGACAGGAAGAAGGATACGCAGTATTTT
NA,TRBV5-5,few,TRBJ2-1,CASSLSVTSYNEQFF,TGTGCCAGCAGCTTGAGCGTAACCTCCTACAATGAGCAGTTCTTC
NA,TRBV18,NA,TRBJ1-3,CASAPIDPSGNTIYF,TGTGCCAGCGCCCCAATCGACCCCTCTGGAAACACCATATATTTT
TRBD2,TRBV5-1,NA,TRBJ2-5,CASSLEPGGLAETQYF,TGCGCCAGCAGCTTGGAACCGGGAGGGCTGGCAGAGACCCAGTACTTC
NA,TRBV20-1,NA,TRBJ2-3,CSARGREGTQYF,TGCAGTGCTAGGGGCAGGGAAGGTACGCAGTATTTT
NA,TRBV3-1,few,TRBJ2-7,CASSPGYEQYF,TGTGCCAGCAGCCCGGGGTACGAGCAGTACTTC
NA,TRBV19,NA,TRBJ2-1,CASSIQGYEQFF,TGTGCCAGTAGTATACAAGGCTATGAGCAGTTCTTC
NA,TRBV11-1,NA,TRBJ1-1,CASSLALNTEAFF,TGTGCCAGCAGCTTAGCACTGAACACTGAAGCTTTCTTT
NA,TRBV13,NA,TRBJ2-3,CASSPSGLGPGDTQYF,TGTGCCAGCAGCCCCTCCGGGTTGGGGCCGGGGGATACGCAGTATTTT
TRBD1,TRBV18,few,TRBJ1-4,CASSPPGTGYEKLFF,TGTGCCAGCTCACCACCCGGGACAGGGTATGAAAAACTGTTTTTT
NA,TRBV15,NA,TRBJ1-1,CATSRARGPRWEAFF,TGTGCCACCAGCAGGGCCAGGGGACCCCGGTGGGAAGCTTTCTTT
NA,TRBV20-1,NA,TRBJ1-1,CSARASGNTEAFF,TGCAGTGCTAGGGCTTCGGGGAACACTGAAGCTTTCTTT
NA,TRBV4-2,NA,TRBJ2-1,CASSQDNSYNEQFF,TGTGCCAGCAGCCAAGATAACTCCTACAATGAGCAGTTCTTC
TRBD1,TRBV20-1,NA,TRBJ2-7,CSARDRGREQYF,TGCAGTGCTAGAGACAGGGGGCGCGAGCAGTACTTC
TRBD1,TRBV12-3/TRBV12-4,few,TRBJ2-1,CASSTGVNGEQFF,TGTGCCAGCAGTACAGGGGTAAACGGTGAGCAGTTCTTC
NA,TRBV29-1,NA,TRBJ1-2,CSVGGNPYGYTF,TGCAGCGTTGGTGGCAACCCCTATGGCTACACCTTC
NA,TRBV4-1,NA,TRBJ2-1,CASSQSSGDEQFF,TGCGCCAGCAGCCAATCGTCGGGAGATGAGCAGTTCTTC
NA,TRBV2,NA,TRBJ2-3,CASSDEGYTDTQYF,TGTGCCAGCAGTGACGAGGGTTACACAGATACGCAGTATTTT
TRBD1,TRBV12-3/TRBV12-4,NA,TRBJ1-1,CASNLQGALRNTEAFF,TGTGCCAGCAACCTTCAGGGGGCTTTGCGTAACACTGAAGCTTTCTTT
NA,TRBV7-6,NA,TRBJ2-7,CASSAHLASSYEQYF,TGTGCCAGCAGCGCCCACTTGGCGAGCTCCTACGAGCAGTACTTC
TRBD2,TRBV7-3,NA,TRBJ2-7,CASSLIQAGVREQYF,TGTGCCAGCAGCTTAATTCAAGCGGGAGTAAGGGAGCAGTACTTC
TRBD1,TRBV18,NA,TRBJ2-3,CASSPRRQGASTDTQYF,TGTGCCAGCTCACCACGGCGGCAGGGGGCATCCACAGATACGCAGTATTTT
TRBD2,TRBV13,few,TRBJ2-5,CASSTLKLAIETQYF,TGTGCCAGCTCGACTCTAAAACTAGCGATAGAGACCCAGTACTTC